Detailed here is one TCR beta chain. This entry belongs to a study of shared clonotypes between healthy human individuals. CDR3 length: 16 amino acids. Germline V CDR1 and CDR2: LNHNV, YYDKDF (reference sequence). V lost 1 base and J lost 0, with 11 bases in between. The protocol was immunoSEQ multiplex PCR, while the TCRdb copy is restricted to in-frame clones and leaves out a portion. The sample consists of about 460,000 clones, roughly 80% of them appearing once. V gene TRBV15 combines with J gene TRBJ2-3, with a possible D match to TRBD2 (5 bases). The specimen was PBMCs. The sequence was obtained from a woman aged 40 to 50 in good health. Some clones in this sample may be carry-over from other donors' samples. DNA for the CDR3: TGTGCCACCAGCAGAGTGAGCGGTAGTAGCACAGATACGCAGTATTTT. Its translation: CATSRVSGSSTDTQYF.